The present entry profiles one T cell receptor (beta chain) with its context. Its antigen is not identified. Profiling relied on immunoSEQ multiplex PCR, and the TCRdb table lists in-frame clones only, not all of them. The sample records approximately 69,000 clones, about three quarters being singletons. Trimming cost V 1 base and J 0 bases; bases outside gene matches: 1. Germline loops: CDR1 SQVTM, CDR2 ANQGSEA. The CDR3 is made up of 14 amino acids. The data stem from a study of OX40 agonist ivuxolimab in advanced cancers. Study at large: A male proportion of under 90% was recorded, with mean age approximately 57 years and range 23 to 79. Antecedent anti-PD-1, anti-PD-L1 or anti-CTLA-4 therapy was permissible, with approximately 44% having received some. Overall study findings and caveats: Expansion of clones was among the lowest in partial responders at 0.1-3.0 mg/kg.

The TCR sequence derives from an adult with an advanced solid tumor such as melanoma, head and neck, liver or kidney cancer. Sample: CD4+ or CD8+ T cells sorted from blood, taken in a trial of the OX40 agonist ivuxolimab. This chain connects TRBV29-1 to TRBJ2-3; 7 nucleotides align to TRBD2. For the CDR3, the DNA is TGCAGCGTTGAAGCCGGGAGGAGCACAGATACGCAGTATTTT. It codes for CSVEAGRSTDTQYF.